This entry lists 5 T cell receptor beta chains sequenced from one sample in a study of blood T cell repertoires in COVID-19. TCRdb's table, derived via immunoSEQ multiplex PCR, lists solely in-frame clones and lacks some. The sample holds 150,000 or so clones, around four fifths seen once. The sample comprised peripheral blood. Receptor source: a human donor in a cohort sampled during active COVID-19.

This clone has just a few counts. The chain recombines TRBV19 with TRBJ2-5, with a possible D match to TRBD1 (5 bases). The CDR3 is 12 residues long. Germline V CDR1 and CDR2: LNHDA, SQIVND (reference sequence). Trimming removed 2 bases at V and 7 bases at J, with 8 bases between. The CDR3 spells CASSIQGGTQYF. Here the CDR3 DNA reads TGTGCCAGTAGTATACAGGGTGGGACCCAGTACTTC. Drawing the rest from reference TRBV19 and TRBJ2-5, the complete variable domain is DGGITQSPKYLFRKEGQNVTLSCEQNLNHDAMYWYRQDPGQGLRLIYYSQIVNDFQKGDIAEGYSVSREKKESFPLTVTSAQKNPTAFYLCASSIQGGTQYFGPGTRLLVL.

The chain combines TRBV12-3 or TRBV12-4 with TRBJ1-5; the D gene is possibly TRBD1 (6 bases). Trimming removed 6 bases from V and 3 bases from J, with 9 bases in between. CDR3 length: 13 residues. The CDR3 sequence is CASSWDINQPQHF. CDR3 nucleotide sequence: TGTGCCAGCAGCTGGGACATCAATCAGCCCCAGCATTTT.

The rearrangement joins TRBV7-9 to TRBJ1-1, with 8 bases aligning to TRBD1. The CDR3 extends over 14 amino acids. The V gene end was trimmed by 1 base and the J gene end by 5 bases; junction bases not matched to a gene: 3. Per germline, CDR1 SEHNR and CDR2 FQNEAQ (reference sequence). CDR3 amino acids: CASSLEQGGTEAFF. The CDR3 region has the DNA TGTGCCAGCAGCTTAGAACAGGGGGGAACTGAAGCTTTCTTT.

The rearrangement uses TRBV18 and TRBJ1-3, with TRBD1 matching over 10 bases. Germline loops: CDR1 KGHSH, CDR2 LQKENI. V lost 6 bases to trimming and J lost 2 bases; unmatched junction nucleotides: 7. The length of the CDR3 is 16 residues. The CDR3 DNA sequence: TGTGCCAGCTCGCCTGACAGGGGGCTTACTGGAAACACCATATATTTT. This gives the protein CASSPDRGLTGNTIYF.

The chain couples TRBV3-1 (or the pseudogene TRBV3-2) to TRBJ1-2; D is perhaps TRBD1 (5 bases). CDR3 size: 14 residues. V lost 2 bases, J lost 4 bases, and 11 bases lay in between. Per the germline V gene, CDR1 is LGHDT and CDR2 is YNNKEL (reference sequence). In DNA, the CDR3 is TGTGCCAGCAGCCAAACAGGCTACGTCTATGGCTACACCTTC. Translated, it gives CASSQTGYVYGYTF.